A single sample gave rise to the 26 T cell receptor beta chains below, sequenced in a study of shared clonotypes between healthy human individuals. Sequencing was performed with immunoSEQ multiplex PCR; in TCRdb, only in-frame clones are kept and a portion is missing. The sample carries millions of clones, about 95% recorded once. Naive CD8 cells, CD45RO-negative and positively selected for CCR7, excluded terminally differentiated effector memory CD45RA+ cells. The sample was naive CD8+ T cells sorted from blood. The receptor set was obtained from a man between 18 and 29 years old in good health.

V and J are TRBV11-2 and TRBJ2-6, with TRBD1 matching over 8 bases. The CDR3 sequence is 20 residues long. The germline V gene has CDR1 SGHAT and CDR2 FQNNGV. The V gene end was trimmed by 0 bases and the J gene end by 4 bases; junction bases not matched to a gene: 14. The CDR3 reads CASSLDKGRGQGTGANVLTF. CDR3 sequence (DNA): TGTGCCAGCAGCTTAGATAAAGGGAGAGGACAGGGTACAGGGGCCAACGTCCTGACTTTC.

The V and J genes are TRBV27 and TRBJ2-2; D possibly corresponds to TRBD2 (6 bases). The V end lost 0 bases, the J end lost 3 bases, and 11 bases lay between the germline ends. The germline V gene encodes CDR1 MNHEY and CDR2 SMNVEV (reference sequence). This CDR3 spans 16 amino acids. The CDR3 DNA reads TGTGCCAGCAGTTTATCGGGCAGACTAGACACCGGGGAGCTGTTTTTT. This encodes CASSLSGRLDTGELFF.

This chain links TRBV9 with TRBJ2-7; 11 nucleotides align to TRBD1. The CDR3 sequence is 15 residues long. Germline CDR1 reads SGDLS; CDR2 reads YYNGEE. Trimming cost V 3 bases and J 2 bases; bases outside gene matches: 4. CDR3 protein: CASSAGTGGAYEQYF. CDR3 sequence (DNA): TGTGCCAGCAGCGCCGGGACAGGGGGGGCCTACGAGCAGTACTTC.

The gene calls are TRBV15 and TRBJ2-7; tentatively, D is TRBD2 (5 bases). This CDR3 is 14 amino acids long. Germline CDR1 and CDR2: LNHNV and YYDKDF (reference sequence). The germline V and J ends were trimmed by 8 bases and 3 bases, with 17 bases remaining between them. The CDR3 is CATALGESDYEQYF. The CDR3 region has the DNA TGTGCCACCGCACTCGGGGAAAGTGACTACGAGCAGTACTTC.

The J gene is TRBJ2-2, the V gene TRBV19; D may be TRBD1 or TRBD2 (5 bases each). V shed 5 bases and J shed 5 bases, with 27 bases lying between them. This CDR3 is 19 amino acids long. Germline assignment: CDR1 LNHDA and CDR2 SQIVND (reference sequence). The CDR3 loop reads CASSARALGRALVTGELFF. In nucleotides, the CDR3 is TGTGCCAGTAGTGCCCGTGCTCTGGGACGGGCACTGGTAACCGGGGAGCTGTTTTTT.

This clone occurred once. Other DNA variants within this sample encode the same CDR3. This rearrangement joins TRBV29-1 to TRBJ1-2; the match to TRBD1 covers 11 bases. Germline V CDR1 and CDR2: SQVTM, ANQGSEA. This CDR3 comprises 13 residues. V lost 3 bases to trimming and J lost 8 bases; unmatched junction nucleotides: 5. This CDR3 is CSVDGQGALGYTF. In DNA form, the CDR3 reads TGCAGCGTTGACGGACAGGGGGCCCTAGGCTACACCTTC.

Only one count was recorded for this clone. The chain couples TRBV19 to TRBJ2-7; no clear D. The CDR3 has 13 residues. Germline-derived CDR1 and CDR2 are LNHDA and SQIVND (reference sequence). V was trimmed by 5 bases and J by 2 bases, leaving 10 bases between them. The CDR3 protein is CASSPTAAYEQYF. The CDR3 nucleotides read TGTGCCAGTAGTCCCACGGCGGCCTACGAGCAGTACTTC.

The chain joins TRBV27 to TRBJ2-3, with TRBD1 as a possible D gene (5 bases). Trimming removed 5 bases at V and 3 bases at J, with 12 bases between. The CDR3 runs 14 residues. Germline CDR1 reads MNHEY; CDR2 reads SMNVEV (reference sequence). DNA of the CDR3: TGTGCCAGCAGTCCATCCCGGACAACAGATACGCAGTATTTT. As protein: CASSPSRTTDTQYF.

The chain is built from TRBV6-5 and TRBJ1-4; the D is unclear. Looked up from germline, CDR1 is MNHEY and CDR2 is SVGAGI. CDR3 length: 15 residues. Trimming cost V 7 bases and J 0 bases, with 12 bases left between them. CDR3 nucleotide sequence: TGTGCCAGCACCCCCCGATCTGCAACTAATGAAAAACTGTTTTTT. Translation: CASTPRSATNEKLFF.

This clone appeared a single time. This sequence joins TRBV2 and TRBJ1-1, with D possibly matching TRBD1 (5 bases). The ends were cut back, 6 bases at V and 2 bases at J, with 16 bases in the middle. Germline lookup yields CDR1 SNHLY and CDR2 FYNNEI. The CDR3 covers 15 residues. The CDR3 sequence: CASSLPEGLNTEAFF. CDR3 bases: TGTGCCAGCAGCCTACCCGAGGGGCTCAACACTGAAGCTTTCTTT.

This chain uses TRBV5-8 with TRBJ1-5; D might be TRBD1 (5 bases). Germline lookup yields CDR1 SGHTS and CDR2 YDEGEE. V was clipped by 4 bases and J by 7 bases, with 15 bases between them. The CDR3 is made up of 14 amino acids. The CDR3 DNA reads as TGTGCCAGCAGCATGGGACCTTTACGGCAGCCCCAGCATTTT. Its translation: CASSMGPLRQPQHF.

The V and J genes are TRBV13 and TRBJ2-7, with 11 bases matching TRBD1. The junction had 14 bases not matched to a gene; V was cut back by 5 bases and J by 2 bases. CDR3 length: 18 residues. Germline values: CDR1 PRHDT, CDR2 FYEKMQ (reference sequence). The CDR3 nucleotides are TGTGCCAGCAGCACAGGACAGGGGGCGTATGGCGGGGCCTACGAGCAGTACTTC. This translates into CASSTGQGAYGGAYEQYF.

The CDR3 sequence is CASSLKPTGLSVQYF. The DNA of the CDR3 is TGCGCCAGCAGCTTAAAACCAACCGGGCTCTCGGTGCAGTACTTC. The chain is built from TRBV5-1 and TRBJ2-7; D is undetermined. The CDR3 contains 15 residues. The germline V gene encodes CDR1 SGHRS and CDR2 YFSETQ. V was shortened by 2 bases and J by 9 bases, with 21 bases between the two germline ends.

This clone occurred once. Other DNA sequences in the sample encode the same CDR3. This chain uses TRBV6-1 with TRBJ2-7, with a possible D match to TRBD2 (5 bases). Trimming took off 6 bases at V and 0 bases at J, with 6 bases between the two ends. This CDR3 spans 12 amino acids. CDR1 MNHNS and CDR2 SASEGT come from the germline V gene. CDR3 residues: CASRDSSYEQYF. The CDR3 DNA is TGTGCCAGCAGGGACTCCTCCTACGAGCAGTACTTC.

The chain links TRBV7-9 to TRBJ2-5; no reliable D call. Germline values: CDR1 SEHNR, CDR2 FQNEAQ (reference sequence). The CDR3 sequence is 14 residues long. V shed 3 bases and J shed 3 bases, with 11 bases lying between them. DNA for the CDR3: TGTGCCAGCAGCTTCGTGGGCCCCGAAGAGACCCAGTACTTC. Residues: CASSFVGPEETQYF.

The chain links TRBV28 to TRBJ2-5; 8 bases map to TRBD2. V trimming: 2 bases; J trimming: 0 bases; junction bases outside the gene matches: 2. The CDR3 contains 15 residues. CDR1 and CDR2 (germline): MDHEN, SYDVKM. The CDR3 region is CASSLRGGYQETQYF. CDR3 nucleotides: TGTGCCAGCAGTTTACGGGGGGGGTACCAAGAGACCCAGTACTTC.

The chain employs TRBV4-1 and TRBJ1-3; D uncertain. V shed 0 bases and J shed 2 bases, with 8 bases lying between them. This CDR3 spans 15 amino acids. The germline CDR1 and CDR2 sequences are MGHRA and YSYEKL. CDR3 sequence reads: CASSQEAATGNTIYF. As DNA, the CDR3 is TGCGCCAGCAGCCAAGAAGCCGCTACTGGAAACACCATATATTTT.

V and J are TRBV7-9 and TRBJ2-6, with a tentative D call TRBD1 (6 bases). Per germline, CDR1 SEHNR and CDR2 FQNEAQ (reference sequence). This CDR3 contains 17 residues. Trimming took 2 bases from V and 4 from J, leaving 15 bases between them. DNA of the CDR3: TGTGCCAGCAGCTTAAGCCCGCAGGGGTCCGGGGCCAACGTCCTGACTTTC. Amino acids: CASSLSPQGSGANVLTF.

The CDR3 nucleotides read TGTGCCAGCAGCCCCGGGACTAGCGGGGGGAGTAGCCACAATGAGCAGTTCTTC. It encodes CASSPGTSGGSSHNEQFF. The V gene is TRBV28, the J gene TRBJ2-1, with 15 bases matching TRBD2. V gave up 6 bases and J gave up 5 bases; unmatched junction bases: 11. The length of the CDR3 is 18 residues. The germline V gene encodes CDR1 MDHEN and CDR2 SYDVKM.

Comments on this clone: The identical CDR3 is also encoded by other nucleotide sequences in the sample. The J gene is TRBJ1-2, the V gene TRBV12-5, with 9 bases aligning to TRBD1. Germline V lookup: CDR1 LGHNT, CDR2 FRNRAP. J was trimmed by 5 bases and V by 5 bases; bases with no gene match: 3. The CDR3 has 13 amino acids. This CDR3 reads CASGPGQGYGYTF. CDR3 nucleotide sequence: TGTGCTAGTGGTCCAGGACAGGGGTATGGCTACACCTTC.

This chain connects TRBV15 to TRBJ2-7, with D perhaps TRBD2 (6 bases). Looked up from germline, CDR1 is LNHNV and CDR2 is YYDKDF (reference sequence). Trimming removed 3 bases at V and 2 bases at J, with 17 bases between. The CDR3 extends over 16 amino acids. Here the CDR3 DNA reads TGTGCCACCAGCAGGGCTCCGGGAGCCAATCCCTACGAGCAGTACTTC. It codes for CATSRAPGANPYEQYF.

V usage is TRBV7-8 and J usage is TRBJ1-5; D not resolved. Per the germline V gene, CDR1 is SGHVS and CDR2 is FQNEAQ. Trimming removed 2 bases from V and 2 bases from J, with 10 bases in between. The CDR3 consists of 15 residues. CDR3 in DNA: TGTGCCAGCAGCTTATTTTCGGAAGGCAATCAGCCCCAGCATTTT. The encoded protein is CASSLFSEGNQPQHF.

The V and J genes are TRBV27 and TRBJ2-7; 13 nucleotides align to TRBD2. Germline loops: CDR1 MNHEY, CDR2 SMNVEV (reference sequence). This CDR3 contains 18 residues. Trimming took 5 bases from V and 0 from J; bases not matched to a gene: 10. The CDR3 is CASSGPGTSGDNSYEQYF. In nucleotides, the CDR3 is TGTGCCAGCAGTGGACCGGGGACTAGCGGGGATAACTCCTACGAGCAGTACTTC.

The J gene is TRBJ1-1, the V gene TRBV19; D may be TRBD1 (6 bases). This CDR3 has 14 amino acids. Trimming took 3 bases from V and 0 from J, leaving 8 bases between them. From germline, CDR1 is LNHDA and CDR2 SQIVND (reference sequence). The CDR3 region has the DNA TGTGCCAGTAGTATTCAGGGGATGAACACTGAAGCTTTCTTT. Encoded protein: CASSIQGMNTEAFF.

The chain is built from TRBV7-9 and TRBJ2-2, with TRBD2 as a possible D gene (6 bases). This CDR3 comprises 15 residues. Trimming stripped 6 bases from V and 1 base from J, with 12 bases between. Germline V gene data show CDR1 as SEHNR and CDR2 as FQNEAQ (reference sequence). CDR3 sequence: CASRTGLGNTGELFF. The CDR3 DNA sequence: TGTGCCAGCAGAACGGGACTGGGGAACACCGGGGAGCTGTTTTTT.

This chain joins TRBV13 and TRBJ2-2, with 8 bases that match TRBD2. Germline V gene data show CDR1 as PRHDT and CDR2 as FYEKMQ (reference sequence). The CDR3 is made up of 15 amino acids. Trimming cost V 5 bases and J 6 bases; bases outside gene matches: 8. The CDR3 is CASSLSGVGAGELFF. The CDR3 DNA sequence: TGTGCCAGCAGCCTTAGCGGGGTAGGAGCCGGGGAGCTGTTTTTT.